These 30 T cell receptor beta chains share one sample of origin, sequenced in a study of blood T cell repertoires in COVID-19 (dated by TCRdb to the early 2020s). The protocol used for the library was the immunoSEQ multiplex PCR assay. The table comes from immuneACCESS by way of TCRdb, which keeps in-frame sequences with V and J called. Part of the clones is missing from these tables; in studies checked, under half for an unresolved V gene and the rest for unknown reasons. A total of 40,000 to 55,000 clones appear in this sample, approximately 92% of them only once. About 0.34% of the sample is taken by the ten largest. Sequences were obtained from peripheral blood. The receptors stem from a man between 45 and 60 years old with COVID-19, enrolled during active disease.

This sequence joins TRBV19 and TRBJ1-1, with 8 bases matching TRBD1. Trimming took 4 bases from V and 0 from J; bases not matched to a gene: 4. CDR1 is LNHDA, CDR2 SQIVND, per germline (reference sequence). This CDR3 has 15 amino acids. CDR3: CASSRNRGMNTEAFF. DNA for the CDR3: TGTGCCAGTAGTAGGAACAGGGGGATGAACACTGAAGCTTTCTTT. Looking up the rest from reference TRBV19 and TRBJ1-1 gives the full variable domain: DGGITQSPKYLFRKEGQNVTLSCEQNLNHDAMYWYRQDPGQGLRLIYYSQIVNDFQKGDIAEGYSVSREKKESFPLTVTSAQKNPTAFYLCASSRNRGMNTEAFFGQGTRLTVV.

The chain couples TRBV24-1 to TRBJ2-1, with 8 bases fitting TRBD1. CDR1 is KGHDR, CDR2 SFDVKD, per germline. The J segment lost 8 bases and the V segment lost 3 bases, leaving 5 bases of the junction unmatched. The CDR3 runs to 14 residues. CDR3 protein: CATSDRTGTDEQFF. CDR3 nucleotide sequence: TGTGCCACCAGTGATAGGACAGGGACTGATGAGCAGTTCTTC.

The V gene is TRBV4-2, the J gene TRBJ1-5; 7 nucleotides agree with TRBD1. Germline lookup yields CDR1 LGHNA and CDR2 YNFKEQ. This CDR3 is 16 amino acids long. V lost 0 bases and J lost 3; bases outside the gene matches: 5. This CDR3 reads CASSQDLDRANQPQHF. The CDR3, as DNA: TGTGCCAGCAGCCAAGATTTAGACAGGGCCAATCAGCCCCAGCATTTT.

This CDR3 reads CATSGKDRSQNTGELFF. The DNA for the CDR3 is TGTGCCACCAGCGGCAAGGACAGGAGCCAGAACACCGGGGAGCTGTTTTTT. V is TRBV24-1 and J is TRBJ2-2, with TRBD1 matching over 7 bases. V lost 7 bases and J lost 1; bases outside the gene matches: 11. CDR1 KGHDR and CDR2 SFDVKD come from the germline V gene. CDR3 length: 17 residues.

The CDR3: CASSQAPSGRSEQYF. The CDR3 DNA reads as TGTGCCAGCAGCCAAGCCCCTAGCGGGAGATCCGAGCAGTACTTC. This rearrangement joins TRBV14 to TRBJ2-7; 10 bases are a match to TRBD2. Germline CDR1 SGHDN, CDR2 FVKESK. The CDR3 is made up of 15 amino acids. After removal of 1 base from V and 6 bases from J, the junction contained 6 bases not matched to a gene.

The chain links TRBV28 to TRBJ2-7; TRBD2 matches at 14 bases. Germline CDR1 reads MDHEN; CDR2 reads SYDVKM. This CDR3 has 19 residues. Losses at the gene ends were 5 bases for V and 4 bases for J; bases not matched to a gene: 16. CDR3 DNA: TGTGCCAGCAGTCCATTCACCGGACTAGCGGGAGGTCGGACGTACGAGCAGTACTTC. This sequence encodes CASSPFTGLAGGRTYEQYF.

This clone was seen only once. The chain couples TRBV10-3 to TRBJ1-6, with 9 bases aligning to TRBD1. The V gene's germline CDR1 is ENHRY and CDR2 SYGVKD. The junction had 2 bases not matched to a gene; V was cut back by 2 bases and J by 9 bases. There are 14 residues in the CDR3. The CDR3 DNA sequence: TGTGCCATCAGTGAGGGGACAGGGACTTCACCCCTCCACTTT. Amino acids: CAISEGTGTSPLHF.

The rearrangement uses TRBV3-1 (or the pseudogene TRBV3-2) and TRBJ2-1; 12 bases agree with TRBD2. Losses at the gene ends were 4 bases for V and 7 bases for J; bases not matched to a gene: 2. This CDR3 is built from 14 residues. Germline CDR1 is LGHDT and CDR2 is YNNKEL (reference sequence). The CDR3: CASSLGLAGNEQFF. The DNA of the CDR3 is TGTGCCAGCAGCCTCGGACTAGCGGGAAATGAGCAGTTCTTC.

The chain links TRBV13 to TRBJ2-1; TRBD2 matches 13 bases. The germline CDR1 and CDR2 sequences are PRHDT and FYEKMQ (reference sequence). The CDR3 is made up of 15 amino acids. J gave up 6 bases and V 5 bases, and 4 bases lay outside the gene matches. CDR3 loop: CASSARTSGSNEQFF. CDR3 nucleotide sequence: TGTGCCAGCAGCGCACGGACTAGCGGGAGCAATGAGCAGTTCTTC.

The CDR3 protein is CASRGRDRNTGELFF. The CDR3 DNA reads TGTGCCAGCAGGGGACGGGACAGAAACACCGGGGAGCTGTTTTTT. J is TRBJ2-2 and V is TRBV6-5, with 7 bases matching TRBD1. The CDR3 has 15 residues. Germline values: CDR1 MNHEY, CDR2 SVGAGI. V shed 6 bases and J 2 bases; nucleotides not matched to a gene: 6.

J is TRBJ1-2 and V is TRBV5-1; TRBD1 matches 11 bases. Germline V lookup: CDR1 SGHRS, CDR2 YFSETQ. CDR3 length equals 16 residues. Trimming removed 3 bases from V and 5 bases from J; junction bases left unmatched: 9. Here the CDR3 reads CASSSGQGARGYGYTF. In DNA, the CDR3 is TGCGCCAGCAGCTCTGGACAGGGGGCGAGGGGATATGGCTACACCTTC.

The CDR3 spells CASSGATSTDTQYF. CDR3 bases: TGTGCCAGTAGCGGAGCGACTAGCACAGATACGCAGTATTTT. The chain uses TRBV6-6 and TRBJ2-3; a weak D match, TRBD2 (6 bases). V lost 9 bases, J lost 0 bases, and 13 bases lay in between. This CDR3 spans 14 amino acids. In germline, CDR1 is MNHNY, CDR2 SVGAGI (reference sequence).

This clone was seen just once. The CDR3 bases are TGTGCCAGCAGCTTAGGGGCCGCGCCCACAGATACGCAGTATTTT. Translating it yields CASSLGAAPTDTQYF. The chain combines TRBV11-2 with TRBJ2-3; D gene uncertain. The CDR3 sequence is 15 residues long. Germline assignment: CDR1 SGHAT and CDR2 FQNNGV. The V gene lost 1 base and the J gene lost 2 bases, with 10 bases spanning the gap.

The chain combines TRBV19 with TRBJ1-1; the match to TRBD1 covers 9 bases. J gave up 4 bases and V 6 bases, and 6 bases lay outside the gene matches. The germline V gene has CDR1 LNHDA and CDR2 SQIVND (reference sequence). The CDR3 runs to 14 residues. The CDR3 protein is CASRTGGLGTEAFF. In DNA form, the CDR3 reads TGTGCCAGTAGGACAGGGGGTTTGGGCACTGAAGCTTTCTTT.

The J gene is TRBJ2-3, the V gene TRBV19, with 9 bases matching TRBD1. V lost 3 bases to trimming and J lost 3 bases; unmatched junction nucleotides: 4. The germline gives CDR1 LNHDA, CDR2 SQIVND (reference sequence). This CDR3 comprises 15 residues. The CDR3 here is CASSILGQGTDTQYF. CDR3 nucleotide sequence: TGTGCCAGTAGTATCCTGGGACAGGGAACAGATACGCAGTATTTT. The variable domain in full, completed from reference TRBV19 and TRBJ2-3, reads DGGITQSPKYLFRKEGQNVTLSCEQNLNHDAMYWYRQDPGQGLRLIYYSQIVNDFQKGDIAEGYSVSREKKESFPLTVTSAQKNPTAFYLCASSILGQGTDTQYFGPGTRLTVL.

The chain recombines TRBV5-1 with TRBJ1-5, with 7 bases that match TRBD1. This CDR3 has 20 amino acids. Unmatched junction bases numbered 21, after V lost 3 bases and J lost 3 bases. The germline V gene has CDR1 SGHRS and CDR2 YFSETQ. The CDR3 region has the DNA TGCGCCAGCAGCTCCCGCCCGACAGGGTCGACCAAATCCCTCAATCAGCCCCAGCATTTT. This gives the protein CASSSRPTGSTKSLNQPQHF. Filled out from reference TRBV5-1 and TRBJ1-5, the complete variable domain reads KAGVTQTPRYLIKTRGQQVTLSCSPISGHRSVSWYQQTPGQGLQFLFEYFSETQRNKGNFPGRFSGRQFSNSRSEMNVSTLELGDSALYLCASSSRPTGSTKSLNQPQHFGDGTRLSIL.

The chain recombines TRBV2 with TRBJ2-7; 9 nucleotides line up with TRBD1. Trimming at V came to 6 bases and at J to 3 bases, leaving 9 bases not matched to a gene. The CDR3 totals 15 residues. Germline assignment: CDR1 SNHLY and CDR2 FYNNEI. In nucleotides, the CDR3 is TGTGCCAGCAGGGTTACCGGGACAGGGAACTACGAGCAGTACTTC. It yields the protein CASRVTGTGNYEQYF.

J is TRBJ2-7 and V is TRBV28; a weak D match, TRBD2 (6 bases). The CDR3 contains 17 residues. V was clipped by 6 bases and J by 0 bases, with 21 bases between them. The germline gives CDR1 MDHEN, CDR2 SYDVKM. The CDR3 sequence is CASSLDPHSEGSYEQYF. The CDR3 DNA reads as TGTGCCAGCAGCCTAGATCCCCACTCGGAGGGCTCCTACGAGCAGTACTTC.

The CDR3 sequence: CASSLVSGLNTGELFF. The CDR3 nucleotides read TGTGCCAGCAGCTTAGTAAGCGGGCTTAACACCGGGGAGCTGTTTTTT. The chain is built from TRBV7-6 and TRBJ2-2; weak D call: TRBD2 (6 bases). The germline V gene has CDR1 SGHVS and CDR2 FNYEAQ. The CDR3 totals 16 residues. V gave up 1 base and J gave up 2 bases, with 11 bases separating them.

This rearrangement joins TRBV19 to TRBJ1-4; 7 bases are a match to TRBD1. V shed 5 bases and J 11 bases; nucleotides not matched to a gene: 11. The germline gives CDR1 LNHDA, CDR2 SQIVND (reference sequence). The CDR3 loop spans 14 amino acids. Here the CDR3 reads CASSDRQGYGKLFF. CDR3 coding DNA: TGTGCCAGTAGTGATCGACAGGGATATGGGAAACTGTTTTTT. Variable domain in full (rest from reference TRBV19 and TRBJ1-4): DGGITQSPKYLFRKEGQNVTLSCEQNLNHDAMYWYRQDPGQGLRLIYYSQIVNDFQKGDIAEGYSVSREKKESFPLTVTSAQKNPTAFYLCASSDRQGYGKLFFGSGTQLSVL.

The chain carries TRBV5-8 and TRBJ1-2; D might be TRBD1 (6 bases). The CDR3 runs to 15 residues. Trimming took off 0 bases at V and 4 bases at J, with 13 bases between the two ends. Germline values: CDR1 SGHTS, CDR2 YDEGEE. CDR3 loop: CASSLARGGGYGYTF. The CDR3 DNA sequence: TGTGCCAGCAGCTTGGCCAGGGGCGGGGGCTATGGCTACACCTTC. The entire variable domain, with the rest obtained from reference TRBV5-8 and TRBJ1-2, is as follows: EAGVTQSPTHLIKTRGQQATLRCSPISGHTSVYWYQQALGLGLQFLLWYDEGEERNRGNFPPRFSGRQFPNYSSELNVNALELEDSALYLCASSLARGGGYGYTFGSGTRLTVV.

In its sample, this clone was seen once. The chain links TRBV10-3 to TRBJ1-1, with D unresolved. Trimming cost V 10 bases and J 0 bases, with 12 bases left between them. The germline gives CDR1 ENHRY, CDR2 SYGVKD. The CDR3 sequence is 13 residues long. CDR3 bases: TGTGCCACCCGACAAGGTTTGAACACTGAAGCTTTCTTT. It yields the protein CATRQGLNTEAFF.

A single count supports this clone. J is TRBJ1-1 and V is TRBV15; TRBD1 might be the D (6 bases). CDR1 and CDR2 from the germline V gene are LNHNV and YYDKDF (reference sequence). Trimming took off 1 base at V and 0 bases at J, with 9 bases between the two ends. The CDR3 loop spans 15 amino acids. The DNA of the CDR3 is TGTGCCACCAGCAGAGGGGGGCCCATGAACACTGAAGCTTTCTTT. Encoded protein: CATSRGGPMNTEAFF.

The CDR3 sequence is CASSLGLVAGGGGEQFF. In nucleotides, the CDR3 is TGTGCCAGCAGCCTCGGACTCGTAGCGGGAGGGGGAGGTGAGCAGTTCTTC. The V gene is TRBV3-1 (or the pseudogene TRBV3-2), the J gene TRBJ2-1; TRBD2 matches 11 bases. CDR1 is LGHDT, CDR2 YNNKEL, per germline (reference sequence). V shed 4 bases and J 9 bases; nucleotides not matched to a gene: 14. This CDR3 contains 17 residues.

The chain employs TRBV5-4 and TRBJ1-6; 8 bases are a match to TRBD1. The V segment lost 1 base and the J segment 4 bases; nucleotides outside the gene matches: 4. Germline CDR1 SGHNT, CDR2 YYREEE (reference sequence). The CDR3 has 16 amino acids. The CDR3 spells CASSLSGQGYNSPLHF. CDR3 DNA: TGTGCCAGCAGCTTGAGCGGACAGGGATATAATTCACCCCTCCACTTT. Looking up the rest from reference TRBV5-4 and TRBJ1-6 gives the full variable domain: ETGVTQSPTHLIKTRGQQVTLRCSSQSGHNTVSWYQQALGQGPQFIFQYYREEENGRGNFPPRFSGLQFPNYSSELNVNALELDDSALYLCASSLSGQGYNSPLHFGNGTRLTVT.

The chain joins TRBV7-2 to TRBJ2-5; D not resolved. The germline CDR1 and CDR2 sequences are SGHTA and FQGNSA. Trimming removed 1 base at V and 1 base at J, with 10 bases between. This CDR3 has 15 amino acids. CDR3 sequence reads: CASSLGGAFQETQYF. Here the CDR3 DNA reads TGTGCCAGCAGCTTAGGCGGAGCGTTCCAAGAGACCCAGTACTTC.

V is TRBV10-1 and J is TRBJ1-2, with a possible D match to TRBD1 (5 bases). Trimming cost V 4 bases and J 7 bases, with 10 bases left between them. The CDR3 has 12 amino acids. The germline CDR1 and CDR2 sequences are WNHNN and SYGVQD (reference sequence). The CDR3 sequence: CASSAGFSGYTF. CDR3 coding DNA: TGCGCCAGCAGTGCAGGGTTCAGTGGCTACACCTTC.

The genes are TRBV28 and TRBJ2-7, with 12 bases matching TRBD2. Germline V gene sequence: CDR1 MDHEN, CDR2 SYDVKM. V lost 8 bases and J lost 0; bases outside the gene matches: 5. The CDR3 totals 15 residues. CDR3 DNA sequence: TGTGCCAGCGCACTAGCGGGAGGCCACTCCTACGAGCAGTACTTC. Its translation: CASALAGGHSYEQYF.

Written as DNA, the CDR3 is TGTGCCAGCAGCGTCGCCGCGGGTGGGTACCAAGAGACCCAGTACTTC. It encodes CASSVAAGGYQETQYF. The J gene is TRBJ2-5, the V gene TRBV9, with D possibly TRBD2 on 5 matching bases. Trimming shortened V by 2 bases and J by 0 bases, and 14 bases separated the two germline ends. CDR3 size: 16 residues. Germline V gene sequence: CDR1 SGDLS, CDR2 YYNGEE.

Note on this clone: This sample includes further DNA sequences coding for the same CDR3. The gene calls are TRBV18 and TRBJ2-3; 11 bases match TRBD2. After removal of 3 bases from V and 3 bases from J, the junction contained 5 bases not matched to a gene. Per germline, CDR1 KGHSH and CDR2 LQKENI. There are 16 residues in the CDR3. In DNA, the CDR3 is TGTGCCAGCTCACCCGGGACTAGCGGACTGACAGATACGCAGTATTTT. Translating it yields CASSPGTSGLTDTQYF.